A selection of T cell receptor beta chains follows, all from one sample in a study of lymphopenia after photon versus proton radiotherapy. Libraries were prepared by immunoSEQ multiplex PCR; TCRdb keeps only in-frame clonotypes and omits some of them. The sample records some 26,000 clones, under 85% being singletons. The material sequenced was peripheral blood, taken from a patient treated with photon-based radiotherapy. The receptors derive from a woman between 45 and 65 years old with pancreatic cancer. Both conserved end residues are part of each CDR3. D genes are given only for firm matches. Clone size is not always given. Where it is, it says once, few, many or a class for expanded clones.

j_call	clone_size	d_call	v_call	cdr3_aa	cdr3_nt
TRBJ2-7	.	TRBD1	TRBV7-8	CASSPHRGYEQYF	TGTGCCAGCAGCCCACACAGGGGATATGAGCAGTACTTC
TRBJ2-5	.	TRBD2	TRBV7-2	CASSAVAGGPPETQYF	TGTGCCAGCAGCGCCGTAGCGGGAGGGCCCCCAGAGACCCAGTACTTC
TRBJ2-1	.	.	TRBV5-1	CASSWPVGGGANEQFF	TGCGCCAGCAGCTGGCCAGTAGGGGGAGGCGCGAATGAGCAGTTCTTC
TRBJ2-5	.	TRBD2	TRBV28	CASSLYSPSGRTKETQYF	TGTGCCAGCAGTTTATACAGCCCTAGCGGAAGGACAAAAGAGACCCAGTACTTC
TRBJ2-6	.	TRBD1	TRBV4-1	CASSQDGQGFSFSGANVLTF	TGCGCCAGCAGCCAAGATGGACAGGGGTTTAGCTTCTCTGGGGCCAACGTCCTGACTTTC
TRBJ1-5	.	TRBD1	TRBV7-8	CASSRDSPTNQPQHF	TGTGCCAGCAGCCGGGACAGCCCAACAAATCAGCCCCAGCATTTT
TRBJ1-5	.	.	TRBV19	CASSAQAPNQPQHF	TGTGCCAGTAGTGCTCAGGCGCCGAATCAGCCCCAGCATTTT
TRBJ2-7	few	TRBD1	TRBV7-2	CASSPTGSPYEQYF	TGTGCCAGCAGCCCGACAGGGTCCCCCTACGAGCAGTACTTC
TRBJ2-7	.	.	TRBV9	CASSVGGDPEYEQYF	TGTGCCAGCAGCGTAGGGGGGGACCCCGAATACGAGCAGTACTTC
TRBJ2-1	once	.	TRBV30	CAWSSAGSPRGEQFF	TGTGCCTGGAGTTCGGCAGGGTCGCCCCGTGGTGAGCAGTTCTTC
TRBJ2-7	.	TRBD2	TRBV27	CASSIVAGDGYEQYF	TGTGCCAGCTCGATAGTAGCGGGGGACGGCTACGAGCAGTACTTC